The text below deals with one T cell receptor (beta chain). Its antigen is currently unknown. Unsorted samples, those not sorted, used roughly 100 million PBMCs for genomic DNA. The data stem from a study of shared clonotypes between healthy human individuals. Whole-study results and caveats: Represented genetic and exposure-history diversity was restricted by having few donors.

Unsorted PBMC replicate PCRs drew on roughly 280 ng DNA, representing tens of thousands of T cell genomes. Authors' processing steps: Junction-only sequences without quality scores were provided by ImmunoSEQ, so filtering was different. The table came from immunoSEQ multiplex PCR; TCRdb's copy has only in-frame clones and leaves some out. The V and J calls and clone size are taken from that table; D and trimming were inferred from the DNA. The table includes about 480,000 clones, roughly 79% detected once. The sequenced sample consisted of PBMCs. This clonotype was obtained from a middle-aged woman in good health. Some clones in this sample may be carry-over from other donors' samples.

The CDR3 reads CASSYGSGSRSYEQYF. In DNA, the CDR3 is TGTGCCAGCAGTTACGGGAGCGGGAGTCGGTCCTACGAGCAGTACTTC. V usage is TRBV6-5 and J usage is TRBJ2-7; TRBD2 aligns across 8 bases. The germline V gene encodes CDR1 MNHEY and CDR2 SVGAGI. The CDR3 is 16 amino acids. V lost 2 bases to trimming and J lost 1 base; unmatched junction nucleotides: 7.